The 22 T cell receptor beta chains presented below share a single source sample, sequenced in a study of cytomegalovirus exposure and HLA in healthy donors. The PCR had 60 Vbeta and 13 Jbeta primers. TCRdb keeps only in-frame clones here, not all; method: immunoSEQ multiplex PCR. The sample lists 140,000 to 150,000 clones; roughly 71% were seen once. The source material was PBMCs. The receptors come from a man aged 25 to 45 in good health and CMV-seronegative.

The rearrangement joins TRBV2 to TRBJ2-7; 10 bases are a match to TRBD1. The CDR3 loop spans 13 amino acids. CDR1 is SNHLY, CDR2 FYNNEI, per germline. Trimming took 6 bases from V and 5 from J; bases not matched to a gene: 4. CDR3 in DNA: TGTGCCAGCAGGAAGGACAGGGGGGACGAGCAGTACTTC. Protein product: CASRKDRGDEQYF. The variable domain in full, completed from reference TRBV2 and TRBJ2-7, reads EPEVTQTPSHQVTQMGQEVILRCVPISNHLYFYWYRQILGQKVEFLVSFYNNEISEKSEIFDDQFSVERPDGSNFTLKIRSTKLEDSAMYFCASRKDRGDEQYFGPGTRLTVT.

This clone showed up just a few times. The rearrangement links TRBV6-5 to TRBJ1-3, with D uncertain. Trimming took 5 bases from V and 0 from J, leaving 8 bases between them. Per germline, CDR1 MNHEY and CDR2 SVGAGI. CDR3 size: 14 residues. The CDR3 protein is CASSPSVSGNTIYF. The CDR3 bases are TGTGCCAGCAGTCCCTCAGTCTCTGGAAACACCATATATTTT.

This chain uses TRBV10-3 with TRBJ1-2, with TRBD1 identical over 7 bases. The CDR3 consists of 13 residues. The ends lost 7 bases at V and 8 bases at J; junction bases unmatched: 10. The V gene's germline CDR1 is ENHRY and CDR2 SYGVKD. The CDR3 DNA reads as TGTGCCATCACCCTAGGACAGGAGGAAGGCTACACCTTC. Its translation is CAITLGQEEGYTF.

This chain joins TRBV5-6 and TRBJ2-5, with 10 bases aligning to TRBD1. The DNA end lines up better with TRBJ2-7; the J call may be wrong. The CDR3 length is 15 residues. The V gene's germline CDR1 is SGHDT and CDR2 YYEEEE. Here the CDR3 DNA reads TGTGCCAGCAGCTCCGACAGGGGGCTACGCTACGAGCAGTACTTC. Amino acid sequence: CASSSDRGLRYEQYF.

The V gene is TRBV5-1, the J gene TRBJ2-2; D gene ambiguous. The V gene's germline CDR1 is SGHRS and CDR2 YFSETQ. V lost 2 bases and J lost 4, with 15 bases in between. The CDR3 consists of 16 residues. Here the CDR3 reads CASSFQVQATTGELFF. CDR3 sequence (DNA): TGCGCCAGCAGCTTTCAGGTCCAGGCAACCACCGGGGAGCTGTTTTTT.

The chain couples TRBV28 to TRBJ1-4, with D perhaps TRBD1 (6 bases). Germline CDR1 is MDHEN and CDR2 is SYDVKM. The V end lost 5 bases, the J end lost 7 bases, and 20 bases lay between the germline ends. This CDR3 has 16 residues. The chain's CDR3 is CASSQKGRGEGEKLFF. The CDR3 coding sequence is TGTGCCAGCAGTCAAAAGGGCAGGGGCGAGGGTGAAAAACTGTTTTTT.

This clone was recorded once. The chain combines TRBV6-1 with TRBJ1-1; tentatively, D is TRBD1 (6 bases). The CDR3 extends over 16 amino acids. Germline V CDR1 and CDR2: MNHNS, SASEGT. V dropped 4 bases and J dropped 3 bases, with 18 bases sitting between them. The CDR3: CASSAYGQLRDTEAFF. The CDR3 region has the DNA TGTGCCAGCAGTGCATACGGACAGTTACGGGACACTGAAGCTTTCTTT.

In regard to this clone: The junction does not match germline at one end; this may be a read error. J is TRBJ2-7 and V is TRBV11-3, with 7 bases matching TRBD2. The CDR3 runs to 14 residues. Looked up from germline, CDR1 is SGHNT and CDR2 is YENEEA. Here the CDR3 reads CASSPGWEGHEQCF. The CDR3 DNA reads TGTGCCAGCAGCCCAGGGTGGGAGGGCCACGAGCAGTGCTTC.

J is TRBJ2-5 and V is TRBV7-2, with 10 positions matching TRBD2. The DNA end is a closer match to TRBJ2-7, so the J assignment may be wrong. Germline V gives CDR1 SGHTA, CDR2 FQGNSA. The CDR3 has 16 residues. This CDR3 is CASSFLSSGGSYEQYF. CDR3 DNA sequence: TGTGCCAGCAGCTTCCTCTCTAGCGGGGGTTCCTACGAGCAGTACTTC.

The DNA of the CDR3 is TGTGCCAGCATCCCCCCCGGCACCGGACAAACCGGGGAGCTGTTTTTT. Its translation: CASIPPGTGQTGELFF. The chain combines TRBV6-6 with TRBJ2-2, with D possibly TRBD1 on 5 matching bases. Germline CDR1 is MNHNY and CDR2 is SVGAGI (reference sequence). The V and J ends lost 7 bases and 5 bases respectively, with 20 bases between them. The CDR3 is made up of 16 amino acids.

This clone was observed once. The chain is built from TRBV5-1 and TRBJ2-5; 11 bases align to TRBD2. CDR3 size: 14 residues. Germline trimming cut 5 bases from V and 4 bases from J; bases unmatched to any gene: 4. From germline, CDR1 is SGHRS and CDR2 YFSETQ. The DNA of the CDR3 is TGCGCCAGCAGTTTAGCGGGAGGGGTAGAGACCCAGTACTTC. As protein: CASSLAGGVETQYF. Drawing the rest from reference TRBV5-1 and TRBJ2-5, the complete variable domain is KAGVTQTPRYLIKTRGQQVTLSCSPISGHRSVSWYQQTPGQGLQFLFEYFSETQRNKGNFPGRFSGRQFSNSRSEMNVSTLELGDSALYLCASSLAGGVETQYFGPGTRLLVL.

This chain links TRBV27 with TRBJ2-7, with 12 bases matching TRBD2. Germline CDR1 MNHEY, CDR2 SMNVEV (reference sequence). The junction had 14 bases not matched to a gene; V was cut back by 4 bases and J by 4 bases. This CDR3 spans 18 amino acids. The CDR3 loop reads CASSSSPLGLAGSYEQYF. CDR3 nucleotide sequence: TGTGCCAGCAGTTCATCACCATTGGGACTAGCGGGTTCTTACGAGCAGTACTTC.

This clone was seen a handful of times. The chain uses TRBV7-9 and TRBJ1-5; tentative D call: TRBD1 (5 bases). The V gene lost 4 bases and the J gene lost 0 bases, with 13 bases spanning the gap. CDR1 is SEHNR, CDR2 FQNEAQ, per germline (reference sequence). This CDR3 is 16 amino acids long. The CDR3 DNA sequence: TGTGCCAGCAGCTCGGGGGGGTGGGATAGCAATCAGCCCCAGCATTTT. It codes for CASSSGGWDSNQPQHF.

This CDR3 reads CASSFGGPAYEQYF. CDR3 bases: TGTGCCAGCAGCTTTGGAGGGCCAGCCTACGAGCAGTACTTC. The J gene is TRBJ2-7, the V gene TRBV7-2; TRBD2 is a possible D gene (6 bases). There are 14 residues in the CDR3. CDR1 and CDR2 (germline): SGHTA, FQGNSA. Trimming cost V 3 bases and J 2 bases, with 11 bases left between them.

This clone was detected only once. The V and J genes are TRBV9 and TRBJ2-7, with 8 bases matching TRBD2. Germline assignment: CDR1 SGDLS and CDR2 YYNGEE. V dropped 4 bases and J dropped 6; count of bases not matched to a gene: 12. This CDR3 has 15 amino acids. The CDR3 spells CASSPPGGGGLEQYF. The CDR3 nucleotides are TGTGCCAGCAGCCCCCCCGGCGGCGGGGGGCTCGAGCAGTACTTC.

This clone was detected only once. The V and J genes are TRBV11-2 and TRBJ2-7; weak D call: TRBD2 (5 bases). Trimming removed 1 base from V and 3 bases from J, with 10 bases in between. Germline-derived CDR1 and CDR2 are SGHAT and FQNNGV. The CDR3 consists of 14 residues. CDR3 in DNA: TGTGCCAGCAGCTTAGCGGGGATCGACTACGAGCAGTACTTC. Translated: CASSLAGIDYEQYF.

Only one count was recorded for this clone. The genes are TRBV9 and TRBJ2-7; D gene uncertain. Per the germline V gene, CDR1 is SGDLS and CDR2 is YYNGEE. The CDR3 extends over 15 amino acids. Trimming removed 0 bases at V and 0 bases at J, with 10 bases between. DNA for the CDR3: TGTGCCAGCAGCGTAGCGGTTTCCTACTCCTACGAGCAGTACTTC. Translation gives CASSVAVSYSYEQYF.

This sequence joins TRBV6-1 and TRBJ2-3, with 9 bases aligning to TRBD1. Germline CDR1 is MNHNS and CDR2 is SASEGT. The CDR3 has 13 amino acids. The V segment lost 8 bases and the J segment 8 bases; nucleotides outside the gene matches: 8. The CDR3 bases are TGTGCCAGCGAGCAACAGGGGGCCCGTACGCAGTATTTT. Translating gives CASEQQGARTQYF.

The genes are TRBV14 and TRBJ2-3; D call uncertain. Germline CDR1 and CDR2: SGHDN and FVKESK. V dropped 2 bases and J dropped 6 bases, with 9 bases sitting between them. The length of the CDR3 is 13 residues. The chain's CDR3 is CASSQNPADTQYF. Here the CDR3 DNA reads TGTGCCAGCAGCCAAAACCCAGCGGATACGCAGTATTTT. The full variable domain, rest sourced from reference TRBV14 and TRBJ2-3, is EAGVTQFPSHSVIEKGQTVTLRCDPISGHDNLYWYRRVMGKEIKFLLHFVKESKQDESGMPNNRFLAERTGGTYSTLKVQPAELEDSGVYFCASSQNPADTQYFGPGTRLTVL.

This clone was seen more than once but under ten times. In nucleotides, the CDR3 is TGTGCCAGCAGACCTGGGCTAACTAATGAAAAACTGTTTTTT. It yields the protein CASRPGLTNEKLFF. The rearrangement links TRBV6-5 to TRBJ1-4; D call uncertain. The V end was cut by 6 bases, the J end by 1 base, with 9 bases between. CDR1 is MNHEY, CDR2 SVGAGI, per germline. The CDR3 contains 14 residues.

The CDR3 here is CASSSSGDQETQYF. CDR3 coding DNA: TGTGCCAGCAGTTCTTCCGGGGACCAAGAGACCCAGTACTTC. The chain links TRBV28 to TRBJ2-5, with D possibly matching TRBD2 (5 bases). Trimming removed 4 bases at V and 0 bases at J, with 9 bases between. Looked up from germline, CDR1 is MDHEN and CDR2 is SYDVKM. CDR3 size: 14 residues.

This rearrangement joins TRBV10-3 to TRBJ1-3; possibly TRBD1 for D (6 bases). CDR3 length: 18 residues. Trimming stripped 1 base from V and 2 bases from J, with 18 bases between. Germline-derived CDR1 and CDR2 are ENHRY and SYGVKD. The DNA for the CDR3 is TGTGCCATCAGTGAGTATCCGGACAGCTCAAGTACTGGAAACACCATATATTTT. It encodes CAISEYPDSSSTGNTIYF.